This T cell receptor beta chain stems from a study of T cells in Graves' hyperthyroidism and ophthalmopathy. The overall study: Peripheral blood was acquired at first diagnosis, ahead of any therapy whatsoever.

The source material, RNA transcripts, was used to amplify TCR beta CDR3 regions. When the TCR CDR3 underwent first-round RT-PCR, the HTBI primer set was used. TCRdb passed the multiplex PCR reads through MiXCR, listing each CDR3 protein once. The sample lists approximately 430,000 distinct CDR3 sequences, over 12% occurring once. The CDR3 sequence is 14 residues long. Deletions cut 1 base from V and 4 bases from J, with 10 bases between. The germline V gene encodes CDR1 SGHTA and CDR2 FQGNSA. Notes on the study in general: The majority of expanded thyroid clonotypes above 0.001 also appeared in blood.

This clonotype appeared many times. What it recognizes is unknown. Patients showing uncontrolled infection, other autoimmune disease, pregnancy or lactation were ineligible. This sequence was found in a man between 18 and 35 years old with Graves' ophthalmopathy. Sample: blood. The chain joins TRBV7-2 to TRBJ1-2, with D possibly being TRBD1 (5 bases). The CDR3 spells CASSLVGEGYGYTF. The CDR3 coding sequence is TGTGCCAGCAGCTTAGTAGGGGAGGGCTATGGCTACACCTTC.